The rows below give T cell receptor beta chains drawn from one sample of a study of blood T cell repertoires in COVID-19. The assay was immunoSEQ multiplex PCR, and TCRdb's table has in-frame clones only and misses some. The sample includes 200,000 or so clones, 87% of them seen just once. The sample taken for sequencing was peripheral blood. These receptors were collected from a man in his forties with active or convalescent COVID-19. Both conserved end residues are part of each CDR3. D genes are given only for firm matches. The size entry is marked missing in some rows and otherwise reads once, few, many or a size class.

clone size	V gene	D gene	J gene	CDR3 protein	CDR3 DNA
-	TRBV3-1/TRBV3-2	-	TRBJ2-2	CASSHRHSNTGELFF	TGTGCCAGCAGCCATAGACACTCGAACACCGGGGAGCTGTTTTTT
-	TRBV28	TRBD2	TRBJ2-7	CASTKSGNPYEQYF	TGTGCCAGCACCAAAAGCGGGAACCCCTACGAGCAGTACTTC
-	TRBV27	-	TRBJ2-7	CASSFGASYEQYF	TGTGCCAGCAGTTTCGGAGCCTCCTACGAGCAGTACTTC
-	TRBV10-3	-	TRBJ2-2	CAISEGGRGNTGELFF	TGTGCCATCAGCGAAGGAGGCAGGGGGAACACCGGGGAGCTGTTTTTT
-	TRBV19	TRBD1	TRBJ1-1	CASSRGGQGRNRDTEAFF	TGTGCCAGTAGTAGGGGTGGACAGGGGAGGAATCGGGACACTGAAGCTTTCTTT
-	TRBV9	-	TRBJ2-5	CASSLRGLPRQETQYF	TGTGCCAGCAGCCTCAGGGGCCTACCACGCCAAGAGACCCAGTACTTC
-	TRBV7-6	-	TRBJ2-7	CASSTTIPRQGLFLHEQYF	TGTGCCAGCAGCACAACGATACCTAGACAGGGACTCTTTCTCCACGAGCAGTACTTC
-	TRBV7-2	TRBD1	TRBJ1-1	CASSPAGQGWDTEAFF	TGTGCCAGCAGCCCCGCCGGACAGGGATGGGACACTGAAGCTTTCTTT
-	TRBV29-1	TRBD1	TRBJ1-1	CSAGGLNAEAFF	TGCAGCGCAGGGGGTCTGAACGCTGAAGCTTTCTTT
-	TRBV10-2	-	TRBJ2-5	CASSEAGGGETQYF	TGCGCCAGCAGTGAGGCGGGTGGAGGGGAGACCCAGTACTTC
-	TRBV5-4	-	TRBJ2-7	CASSFGLSSYEQYF	TGTGCCAGCAGCTTTGGACTGTCCTCCTACGAGCAGTACTTC
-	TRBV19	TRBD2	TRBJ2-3	CATDSGSGADTQYF	TGTGCCACCGATAGCGGGAGTGGGGCAGATACGCAGTATTTT
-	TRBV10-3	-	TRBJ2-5	CAIRPPGIQETQYF	TGTGCCATCAGGCCCCCCGGGATCCAAGAGACCCAGTACTTC
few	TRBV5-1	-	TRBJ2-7	CASSGLGPYSYEQYF	TGCGCCAGCAGCGGCCTGGGGCCTTATTCCTACGAGCAGTACTTC
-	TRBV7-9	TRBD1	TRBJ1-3	CASSSFATGAGNTIYF	TGTGCCAGCAGCTCCTTTGCCACAGGGGCTGGAAACACCATATATTTT
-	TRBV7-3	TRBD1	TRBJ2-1	CASSSGQGRDEQFF	TGTGCCAGCAGCTCGGGACAGGGTAGGGATGAGCAGTTCTTC
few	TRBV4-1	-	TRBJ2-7	CASSQLEAPGYEQYF	TGCGCCAGCAGCCAATTGGAGGCCCCAGGCTACGAGCAGTACTTC
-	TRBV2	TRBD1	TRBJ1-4	CASSTDRGFREKLFF	TGTGCCAGCAGTACGGACAGGGGGTTTCGTGAAAAACTGTTTTTT
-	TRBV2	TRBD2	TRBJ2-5	CASSEWTSGGVPSETQYF	TGTGCCAGCAGTGAATGGACTAGCGGGGGGGTTCCATCGGAGACCCAGTACTTC
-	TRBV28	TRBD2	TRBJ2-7	CASSLSGEGPYEQYF	TGTGCCAGCAGTTTATCGGGGGAGGGCCCCTACGAGCAGTACTTC
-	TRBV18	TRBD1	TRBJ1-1	CASSRPGQMNTEAFF	TGTGCCAGCTCACGCCCGGGACAGATGAACACTGAAGCTTTCTTT
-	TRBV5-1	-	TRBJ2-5	CASSFSFPQGETQYF	TGCGCCAGCAGCTTTTCGTTCCCTCAGGGGGAGACCCAGTACTTC
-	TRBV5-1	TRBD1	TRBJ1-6	CASSPDPQGGYSPLHF	TGCGCCAGCAGCCCCGACCCACAGGGGGGTTATTCACCCCTCCACTTT
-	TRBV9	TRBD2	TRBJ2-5	CASSTYRTSGQETQYF	TGTGCCAGCAGCACTTATAGGACTAGCGGTCAAGAGACCCAGTACTTC
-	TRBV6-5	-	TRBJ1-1	CASSRTIEAFF	TGTGCCAGCAGCAGGACAATTGAAGCTTTCTTT
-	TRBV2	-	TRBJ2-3	CASSVGSTDTQYF	TGTGCCAGCAGTGTCGGTAGCACAGATACGCAGTATTTT
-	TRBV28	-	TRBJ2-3	CASSIAPGTDTQYF	TGTGCCAGCAGCATCGCTCCGGGCACAGATACGCAGTATTTT
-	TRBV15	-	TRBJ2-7	CATSRDLGRVTTYEQYF	TGTGCCACCAGCAGGGATTTGGGTCGGGTCACCACCTACGAGCAGTACTTC